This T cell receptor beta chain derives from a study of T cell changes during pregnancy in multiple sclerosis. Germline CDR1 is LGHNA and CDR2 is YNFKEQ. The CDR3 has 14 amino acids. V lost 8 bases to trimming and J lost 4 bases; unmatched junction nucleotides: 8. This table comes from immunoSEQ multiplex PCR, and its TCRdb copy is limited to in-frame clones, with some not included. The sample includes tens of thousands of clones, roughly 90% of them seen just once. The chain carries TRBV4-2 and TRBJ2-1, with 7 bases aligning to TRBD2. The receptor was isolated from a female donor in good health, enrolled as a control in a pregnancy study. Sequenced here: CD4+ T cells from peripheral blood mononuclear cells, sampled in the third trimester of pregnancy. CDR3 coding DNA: TGTGCCAGCCGGGGTAGCGGGCTTTACAATGAGCAGTTCTTC. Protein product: CASRGSGLYNEQFF.